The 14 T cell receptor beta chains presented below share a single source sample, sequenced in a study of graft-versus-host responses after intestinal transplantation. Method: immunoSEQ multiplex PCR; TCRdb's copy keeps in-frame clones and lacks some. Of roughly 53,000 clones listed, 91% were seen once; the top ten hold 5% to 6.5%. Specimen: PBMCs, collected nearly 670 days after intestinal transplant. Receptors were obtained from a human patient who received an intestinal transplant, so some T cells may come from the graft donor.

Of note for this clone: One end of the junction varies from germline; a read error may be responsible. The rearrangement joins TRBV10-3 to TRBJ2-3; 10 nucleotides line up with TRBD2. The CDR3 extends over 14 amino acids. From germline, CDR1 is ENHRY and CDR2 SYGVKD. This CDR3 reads CAVSGGAGTDTQYF. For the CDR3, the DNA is TGTGCCGTCAGCGGGGGGGCAGGCACAGATACGCAGTATTTT.

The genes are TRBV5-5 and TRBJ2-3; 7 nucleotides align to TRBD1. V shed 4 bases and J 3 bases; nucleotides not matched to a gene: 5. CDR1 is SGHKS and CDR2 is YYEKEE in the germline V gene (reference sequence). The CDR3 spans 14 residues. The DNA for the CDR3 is TGTGCCAGCAGCACAGGGGTAGGGACAGATACGCAGTATTTT. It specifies CASSTGVGTDTQYF.

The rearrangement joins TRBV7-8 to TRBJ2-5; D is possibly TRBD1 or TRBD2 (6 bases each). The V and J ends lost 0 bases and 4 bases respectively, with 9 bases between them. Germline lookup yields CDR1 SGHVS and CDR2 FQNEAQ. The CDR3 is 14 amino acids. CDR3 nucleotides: TGTGCCAGCAGCTTAGCCGGGGGCCGAGAGACCCAGTACTTC. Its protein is CASSLAGGRETQYF.

CDR3 sequence reads: CASSQGDGGADTQYF. CDR3 in DNA: TGTGCCAGCAGCCAAGGCGACGGGGGCGCAGATACGCAGTATTTT. This rearrangement joins TRBV14 to TRBJ2-3, with D perhaps matching TRBD1 or TRBD2 (6 bases each). In germline, CDR1 is SGHDN, CDR2 FVKESK. The CDR3 is 15 amino acids. V lost 1 base to trimming and J lost 4 bases, with 12 bases between them.

CDR3 amino acids: CASSPPGTSNQPQHF. The CDR3 DNA reads as TGTGCCAGCAGCCCCCCCGGGACGAGCAATCAGCCCCAGCATTTT. The V and J genes are TRBV7-9 and TRBJ1-5; tentatively, D is TRBD1 (5 bases). V lost 5 bases to trimming and J lost 1 base, with 12 bases between them. Germline V gives CDR1 SEHNR, CDR2 FQNEAQ (reference sequence). This CDR3 has 15 amino acids.

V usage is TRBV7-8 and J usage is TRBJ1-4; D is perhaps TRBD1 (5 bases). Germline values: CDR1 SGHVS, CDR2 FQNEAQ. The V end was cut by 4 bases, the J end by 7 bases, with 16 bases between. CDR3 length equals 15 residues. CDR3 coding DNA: TGTGCCAGCAGCTCCACTGACAGTTATCCTGAAAAACTGTTTTTT. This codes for CASSSTDSYPEKLFF.

The CDR3, as DNA: TGTGCCAGCGGAGGGTACCAAGAGACCCAGTACTTC. Translated, it gives CASGGYQETQYF. V usage is TRBV6-1 and J usage is TRBJ2-5; tentatively, D is TRBD2 (6 bases). Germline-derived CDR1 and CDR2 are MNHNS and SASEGT. V shed 8 bases and J shed 0 bases, with 7 bases lying between them. The CDR3 totals 12 residues.

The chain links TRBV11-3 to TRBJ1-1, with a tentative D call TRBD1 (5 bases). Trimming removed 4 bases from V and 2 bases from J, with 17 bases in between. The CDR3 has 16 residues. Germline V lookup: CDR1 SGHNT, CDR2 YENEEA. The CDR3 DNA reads TGTGCCAGCAGCTCCCACGATGTGACAGAAAACACTGAAGCTTTCTTT. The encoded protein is CASSSHDVTENTEAFF.

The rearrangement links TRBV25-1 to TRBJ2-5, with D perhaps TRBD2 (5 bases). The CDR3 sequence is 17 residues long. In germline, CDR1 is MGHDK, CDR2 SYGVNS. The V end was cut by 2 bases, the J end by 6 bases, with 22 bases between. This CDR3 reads CASSEGLVGRFGKTQYF. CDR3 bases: TGTGCCAGCAGTGAAGGTTTAGTCGGCAGGTTCGGGAAGACCCAGTACTTC.

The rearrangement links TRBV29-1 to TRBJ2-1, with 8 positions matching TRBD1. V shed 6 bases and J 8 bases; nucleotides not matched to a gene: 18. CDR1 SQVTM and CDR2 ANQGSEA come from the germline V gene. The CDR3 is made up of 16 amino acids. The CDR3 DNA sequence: TGCAGCGTGAGACTAAACGGACAGGGAATCAGCCATGAGCAGTTCTTC. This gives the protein CSVRLNGQGISHEQFF.

CDR3 residues: CASSSPWGRVGTFTDTQYF. In nucleotides, the CDR3 is TGTGCCAGCAGCTCCCCATGGGGAAGAGTAGGTACTTTCACAGATACGCAGTATTTT. The chain is built from TRBV11-2 and TRBJ2-3; D call uncertain. V lost 4 bases and J lost 2, with 25 bases in between. CDR1 SGHAT and CDR2 FQNNGV come from the germline V gene. The CDR3 loop spans 19 amino acids.

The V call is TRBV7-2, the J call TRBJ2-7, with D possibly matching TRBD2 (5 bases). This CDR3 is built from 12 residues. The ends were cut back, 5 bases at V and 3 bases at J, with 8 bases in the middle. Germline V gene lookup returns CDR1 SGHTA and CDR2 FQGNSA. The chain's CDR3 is CASSTGLYEQYF. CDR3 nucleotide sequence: TGTGCCAGCAGCACCGGACTCTACGAGCAGTACTTC.

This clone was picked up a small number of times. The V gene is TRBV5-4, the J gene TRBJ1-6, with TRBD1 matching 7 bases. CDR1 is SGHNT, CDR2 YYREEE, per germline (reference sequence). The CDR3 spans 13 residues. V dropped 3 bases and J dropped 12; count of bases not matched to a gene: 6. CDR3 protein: CASSSRQGLPLHF. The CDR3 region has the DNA TGTGCCAGCAGCTCACGACAGGGTTTACCCCTCCACTTT. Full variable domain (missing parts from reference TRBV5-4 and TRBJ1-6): ETGVTQSPTHLIKTRGQQVTLRCSSQSGHNTVSWYQQALGQGPQFIFQYYREEENGRGNFPPRFSGLQFPNYSSELNVNALELDDSALYLCASSSRQGLPLHFGNGTRLTVT.

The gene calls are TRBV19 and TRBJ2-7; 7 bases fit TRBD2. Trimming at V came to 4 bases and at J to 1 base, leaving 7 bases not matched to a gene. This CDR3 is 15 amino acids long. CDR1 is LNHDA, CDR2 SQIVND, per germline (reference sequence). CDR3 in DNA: TGTGCCAGTAGTAGGAGGGAGGGGCGATCCTACGAGCAGTACTTC. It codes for CASSRREGRSYEQYF.